Following are 30 T cell receptor beta chains from one sample sequenced in a study of cytomegalovirus exposure and HLA in healthy donors. The PCR contained 60 Vbeta and 13 Jbeta primers. TCRdb keeps only in-frame clones here, not all; method: immunoSEQ multiplex PCR. The profile shows approximately 120,000 clones, about three quarters of them singletons. The sequencing input was PBMCs. All receptors derive from a woman between 40 and 55 years old in good health and CMV-seronegative.

The chain combines TRBV5-1 with TRBJ2-1; 9 nucleotides align to TRBD2. Germline V gene sequence: CDR1 SGHRS, CDR2 YFSETQ. CDR3 length: 14 residues. After removal of 6 bases from V and 8 bases from J, the junction contained 9 bases not matched to a gene. CDR3 nucleotides: TGCGCCAGCAAGGGGACTAGCTCGGGCCATGAGCAGTTCTTC. Translated, it gives CASKGTSSGHEQFF.

This clone occurred a few times. CDR3 in DNA: TGCGCCAGCAGCCGCGGGGGGTACTCCTACGAGCAGTACTTC. Its protein product is CASSRGGYSYEQYF. The chain recombines TRBV5-1 with TRBJ2-7; 8 bases match TRBD2. The CDR3 runs to 14 residues. J gave up 0 bases and V 4 bases, and 3 bases lay outside the gene matches. From germline, CDR1 is SGHRS and CDR2 YFSETQ.

This clone was observed a handful of times. The CDR3 here is CASSMGQGEETQYF. CDR3 DNA: TGCGCCAGCAGCATGGGACAGGGGGAAGAGACCCAGTACTTC. V gene TRBV5-1 combines with J gene TRBJ2-5, with 11 bases fitting TRBD1. The V gene end was trimmed by 4 bases and the J gene end by 3 bases; junction bases not matched to a gene: 2. This CDR3 spans 14 amino acids. Germline assignment: CDR1 SGHRS and CDR2 YFSETQ.

The chain uses TRBV11-2 and TRBJ2-5; no clear D gene. The V end was cut by 5 bases, the J end by 1 base, with 14 bases between. CDR1 is SGHAT, CDR2 FQNNGV, per germline. The CDR3 consists of 15 residues. The CDR3 loop reads CASSPTQRFQETQYF. The CDR3 region has the DNA TGTGCCAGCAGCCCTACCCAGCGTTTCCAAGAGACCCAGTACTTC.

The chain is built from TRBV28 and TRBJ2-7; perhaps TRBD1 as D (5 bases). V dropped 2 bases and J dropped 2 bases, with 13 bases sitting between them. Germline V gives CDR1 MDHEN, CDR2 SYDVKM. The CDR3 has 15 amino acids. The CDR3 nucleotides read TGTGCCAGCAGTTTAGGGCAGGGTGGCCCCTACGAGCAGTACTTC. It codes for CASSLGQGGPYEQYF.

There are a few counts of this clone. The chain links TRBV10-3 to TRBJ2-1; 7 nucleotides match TRBD1. Germline loops: CDR1 ENHRY, CDR2 SYGVKD. With 10 bases clipped from V and 6 bases from J, the junction kept 18 bases outside the gene matches. This CDR3 region has 16 residues. The CDR3 DNA reads as TGTGCCACCAAAAGACAGGGTAAGGGAACGAGCAATGAGCAGTTCTTC. It is translated as CATKRQGKGTSNEQFF.

The chain uses TRBV6-1 and TRBJ1-4; the D gene is possibly TRBD1 (6 bases). This CDR3 comprises 15 residues. The V and J ends lost 4 bases and 7 bases respectively, with 16 bases between them. Germline CDR1 MNHNS, CDR2 SASEGT. As DNA, the CDR3 is TGTGCCAGCAGTGCCCAGGGGAACGTAGCTGAAAAACTGTTTTTT. As protein: CASSAQGNVAEKLFF.

The chain couples TRBV5-4 to TRBJ2-7; 8 bases fit TRBD2. The germline V gene has CDR1 SGHNT and CDR2 YYREEE (reference sequence). V lost 0 bases, J lost 3 bases, and 2 bases stayed unmatched. The CDR3 runs to 14 residues. CDR3 amino acids: CASSLVGTSYEQYF. CDR3 sequence (DNA): TGTGCCAGCAGCTTGGTAGGGACTAGCTACGAGCAGTACTTC.

The chain has TRBV7-6 and TRBJ2-5; the D gene is possibly TRBD1 (7 bases). V shed 1 base and J shed 5 bases, with 17 bases lying between them. Germline V CDR1 and CDR2: SGHVS, FNYEAQ. This CDR3 region has 16 residues. In nucleotides, the CDR3 is TGTGCCAGCAGCTTAGGGGTAGTCAGGGGGGCGGAGACCCAGTACTTC. Its protein product is CASSLGVVRGAETQYF.

V usage is TRBV7-8 and J usage is TRBJ2-1, with 9 positions matching TRBD2. The V and J ends lost 0 bases and 3 bases, in that order; junction bases with no gene match: 15. Germline V gives CDR1 SGHVS, CDR2 FQNEAQ. The CDR3 is 20 amino acids. CDR3 coding DNA: TGTGCCAGCAGCTTAGCCGAGGGGCCTATTCTAGCGGGATACTACAATGAGCAGTTCTTC. Its translation: CASSLAEGPILAGYYNEQFF.

The chain is built from TRBV11-2 and TRBJ2-1; 9 bases are shared with TRBD1. The length of the CDR3 is 14 residues. Germline CDR1 SGHAT, CDR2 FQNNGV. V shed 1 base, J shed 5 bases, and the junction held 0 bases outside the gene matches. CDR3 region: CASSLGTGDNEQFF. The CDR3 DNA follows: TGTGCCAGCAGCTTAGGGACAGGGGACAATGAGCAGTTCTTC. The full variable domain, with the rest looked up from reference TRBV11-2 and TRBJ2-1, is EAGVAQSPRYKIIEKRQSVAFWCNPISGHATLYWYQQILGQGPKLLIQFQNNGVVDDSQLPKDRFSAERLKGVDSTLKIQPAKLEDSAVYLCASSLGTGDNEQFFGPGTRLTVL.

This chain links TRBV10-3 with TRBJ2-2, with 10 nucleotides matching TRBD2. The CDR3 contains 15 residues. J gave up 8 bases and V 9 bases, and 12 bases lay outside the gene matches. Germline loops: CDR1 ENHRY, CDR2 SYGVKD. The CDR3 here is CAISPAGTSAGELFF. In DNA, the CDR3 is TGTGCCATTTCCCCCGCCGGGACTAGCGCTGGGGAGCTGTTTTTT.

The J gene is TRBJ2-2, the V gene TRBV28, with D perhaps TRBD2 (5 bases). CDR3 length equals 16 residues. Germline V CDR1 and CDR2: MDHEN, SYDVKM. Trimming left V 6 bases short and J 7 bases short, with 21 bases between. In DNA form, the CDR3 reads TGTGCCAGCAGCTTAGTGAGGGCGGGCCGGAACGGGGAGCTGTTTTTT. Protein product: CASSLVRAGRNGELFF. Filled out from reference TRBV28 and TRBJ2-2, the complete variable domain reads DVKVTQSSRYLVKRTGEKVFLECVQDMDHENMFWYRQDPGLGLRLIYFSYDVKMKEKGDIPEGYSVSREKKERFSLILESASTNQTSMYLCASSLVRAGRNGELFFGEGSRLTVL.

The chain links TRBV10-3 to TRBJ2-1; TRBD2 matches 7 bases. Looked up from germline, CDR1 is ENHRY and CDR2 is SYGVKD. V was clipped by 2 bases and J by 3 bases; unmatched bases: 10. The CDR3 is 17 amino acids. CDR3 nucleotide sequence: TGTGCCATCAGTGAGCTTGGACTAGAGAAACGCTACAATGAGCAGTTCTTC. Translation gives CAISELGLEKRYNEQFF.

In DNA form, the CDR3 reads TGTGCCAGTAGTATAGTTCAGGGGGTCAATCAGCCCCAGCATTTT. This translates into CASSIVQGVNQPQHF. This chain connects TRBV19 to TRBJ1-5; TRBD1 matches at 7 bases. The CDR3 contains 15 residues. Trimming took 1 base from V and 3 from J; bases not matched to a gene: 3. Germline V CDR1 and CDR2: LNHDA, SQIVND (reference sequence).

The chain is built from TRBV5-6 and TRBJ2-1; TRBD1 matches 8 bases. CDR1 and CDR2 (germline): SGHDT, YYEEEE. Losses at the gene ends were 4 bases for V and 9 bases for J; bases not matched to a gene: 9. CDR3 length equals 14 residues. CDR3 in amino acids: CASSGGQGRGEQFF. DNA for the CDR3: TGTGCCAGCAGCGGCGGACAGGGACGAGGTGAGCAGTTCTTC.

This clone has a single count. V and J are TRBV6-5 and TRBJ1-2, with D maybe TRBD1 (6 bases). The germline CDR1 and CDR2 sequences are MNHEY and SVGAGI. V lost 4 bases, J lost 4 bases, and 10 bases lay in between. The CDR3 extends over 13 amino acids. The chain's CDR3 is CASSLQGLYGYTF. CDR3 DNA sequence: TGTGCCAGCAGTTTACAGGGTCTCTATGGCTACACCTTC.

This rearrangement joins TRBV5-4 to TRBJ2-5; D ambiguous. Between the trimmed V and J ends, which lost 3 bases and 4 bases, there was a span of 10 bases. The CDR3 spans 13 residues. Germline values: CDR1 SGHNT, CDR2 YYREEE (reference sequence). Written as DNA, the CDR3 is TGTGCCAGCAGCTCCGTACCGGGAGAGACCCAGTACTTC. Encoded protein: CASSSVPGETQYF.

The chain carries TRBV4-2 and TRBJ1-4, with TRBD1 matching over 10 bases. CDR1 and CDR2 from the germline V gene are LGHNA and YNFKEQ. CDR3 length: 16 amino acids. Losses at the gene ends were 3 bases for V and 5 bases for J; bases not matched to a gene: 6. The DNA of the CDR3 is TGTGCCAGCAGCCATCCCCGGACAGGGGGGAATGAAAAACTGTTTTTT. Amino acid sequence: CASSHPRTGGNEKLFF.

V and J are TRBV28 and TRBJ2-5, with 9 bases that match TRBD1. TRBJ2-7 matches the DNA end more closely, so the J call is doubtful. The CDR3 extends over 15 amino acids. Germline V CDR1 and CDR2: MDHEN, SYDVKM. The CDR3 nucleotides read TGTGCCAGCAGTCCAGGACAGGGGCGTTACTACGAGCAGTACTTC. Encoded protein: CASSPGQGRYYEQYF.

The chain links TRBV7-8 to TRBJ2-5, with D possibly being TRBD1 (6 bases). This CDR3 contains 13 residues. Deletions cut 5 bases from V and 5 bases from J, with 12 bases between. Germline assignment: CDR1 SGHVS and CDR2 FQNEAQ. The CDR3 DNA reads TGTGCCAGCAGCGAACAGGGTACGGAGACCCAGTACTTC. It is translated as CASSEQGTETQYF.

The genes are TRBV4-1 and TRBJ2-5, with D maybe TRBD2 (6 bases). Trimming pared 2 bases from V and 5 bases from J, leaving 12 bases between. The CDR3 contains 14 residues. Germline lookup yields CDR1 MGHRA and CDR2 YSYEKL. CDR3 sequence reads: CASSQSGVAETQYF. CDR3 bases: TGCGCCAGCAGCCAATCGGGGGTGGCGGAGACCCAGTACTTC.

The chain uses TRBV27 and TRBJ2-1; D is uncertain. This CDR3 spans 14 amino acids. With 1 base removed from V and 5 bases from J, the gap between germline ends came to 9 bases. CDR1 and CDR2 (germline): MNHEY, SMNVEV (reference sequence). This chain's CDR3 is CASSLFVNNNEQFF. For the CDR3, the DNA is TGTGCCAGCAGTTTATTCGTCAACAACAATGAGCAGTTCTTC.

The chain employs TRBV9 and TRBJ2-7; D is ambiguous. Between the trimmed V and J ends, which lost 0 bases and 4 bases, there was a span of 26 bases. CDR1 is SGDLS, CDR2 YYNGEE, per germline. The CDR3 contains 19 residues. The CDR3 is CASSVGVGGAELNHYEQYF. CDR3 nucleotides: TGTGCCAGCAGCGTAGGAGTCGGTGGTGCCGAGTTAAACCATTACGAGCAGTACTTC.

With regard to this clone: Relative to the germline gene, one junction end is altered; a read error may explain this. The V and J genes are TRBV2 and TRBJ1-2, with 8 bases lining up with TRBD1. This CDR3 has 14 amino acids. The germline V gene has CDR1 SNHLY and CDR2 FYNNEI. Here the CDR3 reads CASTTTGGAYGYAF. The CDR3 DNA sequence: TGTGCCAGCACCACAACAGGGGGAGCCTATGGCTACGCCTTC.

The sample holds one count of this clone. The rearrangement links TRBV6-1 to TRBJ2-5, with 7 positions matching TRBD1. In germline, CDR1 is MNHNS, CDR2 SASEGT. J lost 4 bases, V lost 0 bases, and 2 bases had no gene match. The CDR3 covers 14 residues. CDR3 sequence: CASSEAHRGETQYF. Here the CDR3 DNA reads TGTGCCAGCAGTGAAGCCCACAGGGGAGAGACCCAGTACTTC.

This clone was counted a few times. J is TRBJ2-6 and V is TRBV5-4; the D gene is possibly TRBD1 (6 bases). This CDR3 is 18 amino acids long. The germline CDR1 and CDR2 sequences are SGHNT and YYREEE (reference sequence). V was trimmed by 4 bases and J by 0 bases, leaving 17 bases between them. The CDR3 here is CASSGAGTRISGANVLTF. CDR3 coding DNA: TGTGCCAGCAGCGGAGCCGGGACAAGAATCTCTGGGGCCAACGTCCTGACTTTC. Complete variable domain (other parts from reference TRBV5-4 and TRBJ2-6): ETGVTQSPTHLIKTRGQQVTLRCSSQSGHNTVSWYQQALGQGPQFIFQYYREEENGRGNFPPRFSGLQFPNYSSELNVNALELDDSALYLCASSGAGTRISGANVLTFGAGSRLTVL.

This clone turned up a few times. The chain links TRBV21-1 to TRBJ2-7; TRBD2, the table's D call, was not compared with the DNA. TRBV21-1 is termed a pseudogene. CDR3 size: 11 residues. CDR3 loop: CASSKRGWQYF. CDR3 sequence (DNA): TGTGCCAGCAGCAAACGAGGATGGCAGTACTTC.

The CDR3 spells CASSPRLDRGSYEQYF. As DNA, the CDR3 is TGTGCCAGCAGCCCCCGCCTGGACAGGGGATCCTACGAGCAGTACTTC. This chain connects TRBV11-2 to TRBJ2-7, with TRBD1 matching 9 bases. The CDR3 consists of 16 residues. V dropped 5 bases and J dropped 1; count of bases not matched to a gene: 9. Per germline, CDR1 SGHAT and CDR2 FQNNGV.

The V and J genes are TRBV28 and TRBJ2-5, with D perhaps TRBD1 (6 bases). The V gene lost 5 bases and the J gene lost 1 base, with 11 bases spanning the gap. Germline CDR1 and CDR2: MDHEN and SYDVKM. CDR3 length: 14 residues. The chain's CDR3 is CASSLRTAQETQYF. The CDR3, as DNA: TGTGCCAGCAGTCTCAGGACAGCCCAAGAGACCCAGTACTTC.